This T cell receptor beta chain is from a study of shared clonotypes between healthy human individuals. The ends were cut back, 8 bases at V and 0 bases at J, with 10 bases in the middle. CDR1 MDHEN and CDR2 SYDVKM come from the germline V gene. The CDR3 spans 13 residues. Generated by immunoSEQ multiplex PCR, the TCRdb table keeps only in-frame clones and is missing some. The sample consists of roughly 1,100,000 clones, roughly 80% of them appearing once. The TCR sequence derives from a man between 18 and 29 years old in good health. The source material was memory CD4+ T cells sorted from blood. Indicated subset: CD45RA-negative fraction. The gene calls are TRBV28 and TRBJ2-5; D may be TRBD2 (6 bases). CDR3 loop: CASCRGDQETQYF. The DNA for the CDR3 is TGTGCCAGCTGCCGCGGGGACCAAGAGACCCAGTACTTC.